Detailed here is one T cell receptor (beta chain). What it binds is unknown. The sample originates from a study of blood T cells in healthy people across ages. Primed by a sample-barcoded 5' primer and a J-beta primer mix, a second PCR proceeded for roughly 7 to 11 cycles. MiXCR was run by TCRdb on the 5' RACE reads, yielding one entry per CDR3 protein. This sample yields more than 1,000,000 distinct CDR3 sequences, of which 20% to 25% are seen a single time; 0.75% belongs to the top ten. Study outcomes and limitations: The CMV status of each donor remained undetermined, and this could have confounded shifts in expanded clonotypes.

CDR1 is MNHEY, CDR2 SVGAGI, per germline. The CDR3 consists of 14 residues. V lost 8 bases and J lost 4, with 17 bases in between. The data were also submitted as part of a second study, on T cells of mothers and their children.

Sequencing was performed on blood. The rearrangement joins TRBV6-5 to TRBJ1-2, with D hard to call. This clonotype was obtained from a girl aged 2-10 years in good health. CDR3 DNA sequence: TGTGCCAGCTCCCCTGGAGCAGGTCTCTATGGCTACACCTTC. It translates to CASSPGAGLYGYTF.